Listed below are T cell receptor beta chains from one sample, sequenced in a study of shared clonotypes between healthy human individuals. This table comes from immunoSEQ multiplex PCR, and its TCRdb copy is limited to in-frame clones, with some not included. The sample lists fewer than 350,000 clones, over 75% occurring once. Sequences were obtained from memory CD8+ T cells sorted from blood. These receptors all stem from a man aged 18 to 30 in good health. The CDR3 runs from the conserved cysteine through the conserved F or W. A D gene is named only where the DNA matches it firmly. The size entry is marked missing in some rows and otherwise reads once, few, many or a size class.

CASSSRVPEAFF	TGTGCCAGCAGCTCCAGGGTCCCTGAAGCTTTCTTT	TRBV7-3	TRBJ1-1	NA	NA
CASAINGGKEKLFF	TGTGCCAGCGCCATCAATGGGGGGAAGGAAAAACTGTTTTTT	TRBV28	TRBJ1-4	NA	NA
CASSLPGSDTQYF	TGTGCCAGCAGCCTCCCCGGGTCAGATACGCAGTATTTT	TRBV13	TRBJ2-3	NA	NA
CASSPGTSDQTQYF	TGTGCCAGTAGCCCCGGGACTTCCGACCAGACCCAGTACTTC	TRBV19	TRBJ2-5	NA	NA
CASSLSSGTEAFF	TGTGCCAGCAGCTTGTCGTCAGGGACTGAAGCTTTCTTT	TRBV5-6	TRBJ1-1	NA	NA
CASSSRGPDYGYTF	TGTGCCAGCAGTTCCAGGGGTCCTGACTATGGCTACACCTTC	TRBV27	TRBJ1-2	NA	NA
CAIRTDSNYGYTF	TGTGCCATACGGACCGATTCTAACTATGGCTACACCTTC	TRBV2	TRBJ1-2	NA	few
CASSKDKQGARGNTIYF	TGTGCCAGCAGCAAAGATAAACAGGGGGCTCGTGGAAACACCATATATTTT	TRBV21-1	TRBJ1-3	NA	NA
CASSLTGGSGYEQYF	TGTGCCAGCAGCTTAACCGGGGGTAGTGGGTACGAGCAGTACTTC	TRBV7-3	TRBJ2-7	NA	NA
CASSFSGSGNEQFF	TGCGCCAGCAGTTTTAGCGGGAGTGGCAATGAGCAGTTCTTC	TRBV4-1	TRBJ2-1	TRBD2	NA
CASSLVQGPIAEAFF	TGTGCCAGCAGCTTGGTGCAGGGCCCAATAGCTGAAGCTTTCTTT	TRBV5-4	TRBJ1-1	NA	NA
CASSLAPGQGPNYGYTF	TGTGCCAGCAGCTTAGCACCTGGACAGGGACCTAACTATGGCTACACCTTC	TRBV7-6	TRBJ1-2	TRBD1	NA
CASSQDPSEGLEYGYTF	TGCGCCAGCAGCCAAGACCCTTCAGAGGGGCTGGAATATGGCTACACCTTC	TRBV4-1	TRBJ1-2	NA	once
CASSQDPGQGAAGYTF	TGTGCCAGCAGCCAAGATCCCGGACAGGGGGCGGCTGGCTACACCTTC	TRBV4-2	TRBJ1-2	TRBD1	NA
CAWGHYRVEKLFF	TGTGCCTGGGGTCATTACAGGGTTGAAAAACTGTTTTTT	TRBV30	TRBJ1-4	NA	NA
CASSWSRSREGTYEQYF	TGCGCCAGCAGCTGGAGTCGGAGCAGGGAAGGAACCTACGAGCAGTACTTC	TRBV5-1	TRBJ2-7	NA	once
CASSQGQGSTYEQYF	TGTGCTAGCAGCCAAGGACAGGGCTCCACTTACGAGCAGTACTTC	TRBV7-7	TRBJ2-7	TRBD1	NA
CASSLQGLRTEAFF	TGTGCCAGCAGCTTGCAGGGGCTGAGAACTGAAGCTTTCTTT	TRBV5-4	TRBJ1-1	NA	NA
CASSQGGLNQPQHF	TGCGCCAGCAGCCAAGGGGGTTTGAATCAGCCCCAGCATTTT	TRBV4-1	TRBJ1-5	NA	NA
CASSSMTGGYTF	TGTGCCAGCAGCTCGATGACGGGCGGCTACACCTTC	TRBV11-2	TRBJ1-2	NA	NA
CALGKGIGSNQPQHF	TGTGCCTTAGGTAAGGGAATTGGTAGCAATCAGCCCCAGCATTTT	TRBV6-7	TRBJ1-5	NA	NA
CSVETVGGGEQYF	TGCAGCGTTGAAACCGTCGGGGGAGGGGAGCAGTACTTC	TRBV29-1	TRBJ2-7	TRBD2	medium-sized
CASSLEMGQGYEQYF	TGCGCCAGCAGCTTGGAAATGGGACAGGGCTACGAGCAGTACTTC	TRBV5-1	TRBJ2-7	TRBD1	NA
CASSLAAAPTDTQYF	TGTGCCAGCAGCTTGGCGGCAGCCCCCACAGATACGCAGTATTTT	TRBV5-6	TRBJ2-3	NA	NA
CATLSGTGKYNGYTF	TGCGCCACCTTATCCGGGACAGGAAAGTATAATGGCTACACCTTC	TRBV10-2	TRBJ1-2	TRBD1	NA
CASWEGGYGYTF	TGTGCCAGTTGGGAGGGAGGCTATGGCTACACCTTC	TRBV9	TRBJ1-2	NA	NA
CASSYGHKETQYF	TGTGCCAGCAGTTACGGGCACAAAGAGACCCAGTACTTC	TRBV6-5	TRBJ2-5	NA	NA
CSAVHGEAFF	TGCAGTGCGGTTCACGGAGAAGCTTTCTTT	TRBV20-1	TRBJ1-1	NA	NA
CASSPSVATDTQYF	TGTGCCAGCTCACCATCGGTTGCTACAGATACGCAGTATTTT	TRBV18	TRBJ2-3	NA	NA
CASSLIGGGNTEAFF	TGTGCCAGCAGCTTAATTGGGGGCGGGAACACTGAAGCTTTCTTT	TRBV7-8	TRBJ1-1	NA	NA
CASSQEASGSGGNADTQYF	TGCGCCAGCAGCCAAGAGGCTAGCGGGAGCGGCGGCAATGCAGATACGCAGTATTTT	TRBV4-3	TRBJ2-3	TRBD2	NA